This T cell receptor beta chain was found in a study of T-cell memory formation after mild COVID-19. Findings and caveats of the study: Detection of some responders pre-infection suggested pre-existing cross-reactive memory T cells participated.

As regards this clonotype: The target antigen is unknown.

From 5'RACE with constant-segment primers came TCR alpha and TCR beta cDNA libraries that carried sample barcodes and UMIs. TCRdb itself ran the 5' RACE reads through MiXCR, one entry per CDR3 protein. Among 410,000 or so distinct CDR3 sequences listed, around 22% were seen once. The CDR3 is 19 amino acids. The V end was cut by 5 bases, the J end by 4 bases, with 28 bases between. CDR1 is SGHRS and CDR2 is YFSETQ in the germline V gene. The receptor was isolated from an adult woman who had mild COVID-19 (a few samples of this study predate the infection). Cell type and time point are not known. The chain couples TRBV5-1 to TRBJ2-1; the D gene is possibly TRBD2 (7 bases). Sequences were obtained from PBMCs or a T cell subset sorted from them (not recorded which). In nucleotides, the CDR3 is TGCGCCAGCAGGGCTGACGACGCCAGCGGGACAAATAGGTACAATGAGCAGTTCTTC. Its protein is CASRADDASGTNRYNEQFF. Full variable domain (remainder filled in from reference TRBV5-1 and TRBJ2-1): KAGVTQTPRYLIKTRGQQVTLSCSPISGHRSVSWYQQTPGQGLQFLFEYFSETQRNKGNFPGRFSGRQFSNSRSEMNVSTLELGDSALYLCASRADDASGTNRYNEQFFGPGTRLTVL.